The 5 T cell receptor beta chains in this list originate from one sample, sequenced in a study of vaccination and CD4 T cells after COVID-19. The Oncomine TCR Beta short-read assay generated sequence data from the DNA of cultured CD4+ T cells. Each CDR3 protein gets one entry after TCRdb re-called the PCR reads with MiXCR. In the table there are thousands of distinct CDR3 sequences, roughly a third of which are singletons. These receptors have no known antigen. Described treatment: roughly 11-day PBMC culture with coronavirus spike peptide pools or control peptides (ViraFEST assay). The unexposed donor's CD4+ T cells were collected before the COVID-19 pandemic (2011-2018). Sequencing was done on a sample of CD4+ T cells from blood, cultured in vitro. All receptors come from a human donor in good health.

This clonotype was counted between two and nine times. The rearrangement joins TRBV6-2 or TRBV6-3 to TRBJ1-1; the match to TRBD1 covers 8 bases. The germline V gene encodes CDR1 MNHEY and CDR2 SVGEGT. With 2 bases clipped from V and 4 bases from J, the junction kept 0 bases outside the gene matches. The CDR3 covers 13 residues. For the CDR3, the DNA is TGTGCCAGCAGTTACACAGGGGGCACTGAAGCTTTCTTT. Protein product: CASSYTGGTEAFF.

The rearrangement joins TRBV5-1 to TRBJ1-2; D is unclear. The CDR3 has 12 residues. Trimming shortened V by 0 bases and J by 8 bases, and 8 bases separated the two germline ends. Germline V gene sequence: CDR1 SGHRS, CDR2 YFSETQ. CDR3 DNA sequence: TGCGCCAGCAGCTTGGACCTCGAGGGCTACACCTTC. It is translated as CASSLDLEGYTF.

The chain has TRBV6-1 and TRBJ2-7, with D perhaps matching TRBD1 (5 bases). The germline V gene has CDR1 MNHNS and CDR2 SASEGT. CDR3 size: 12 residues. The germline V and J ends were trimmed by 2 bases and 5 bases, with 7 bases remaining between them. The CDR3 bases are TGTGCCAGCAGTGAACAGGGCGACGAGCAGTACTTC. This codes for CASSEQGDEQYF.

This rearrangement joins TRBV6-1 to TRBJ2-5; D is undetermined. CDR1 and CDR2 from the germline V gene are MNHNS and SASEGT. The CDR3 is made up of 10 amino acids. Trimming removed 5 bases from V and 4 bases from J, with 2 bases in between. DNA for the CDR3: TGTGCCAGCAGTATAGAGACCCAGTACTTC. Its protein product is CASSIETQYF.

V is TRBV11-2 and J is TRBJ2-5; 12 nucleotides align to TRBD2. The V segment lost 7 bases and the J segment 5 bases; nucleotides outside the gene matches: 14. This CDR3 has 17 amino acids. Germline V lookup: CDR1 SGHAT, CDR2 FQNNGV. CDR3 nucleotides: TGTGCCAGCACCCCCGGGGCTAGCGGGGGGGCGGGTGAGACCCAGTACTTC. Translation gives CASTPGASGGAGETQYF.